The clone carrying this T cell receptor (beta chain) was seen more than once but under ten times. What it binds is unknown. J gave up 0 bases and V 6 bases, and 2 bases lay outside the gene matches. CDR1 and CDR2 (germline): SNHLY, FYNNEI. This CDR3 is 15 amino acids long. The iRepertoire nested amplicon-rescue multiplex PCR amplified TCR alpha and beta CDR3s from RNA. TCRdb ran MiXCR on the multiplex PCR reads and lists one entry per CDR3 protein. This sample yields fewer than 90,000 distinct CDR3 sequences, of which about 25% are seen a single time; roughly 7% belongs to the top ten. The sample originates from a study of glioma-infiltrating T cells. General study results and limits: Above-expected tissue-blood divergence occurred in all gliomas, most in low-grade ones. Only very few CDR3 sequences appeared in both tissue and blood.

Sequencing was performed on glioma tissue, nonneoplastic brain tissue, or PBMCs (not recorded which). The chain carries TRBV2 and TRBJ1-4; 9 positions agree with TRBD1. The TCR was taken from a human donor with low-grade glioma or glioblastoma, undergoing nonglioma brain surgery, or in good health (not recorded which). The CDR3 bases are TGTGCCAGCAGGGGACAGGGAACAACTAATGAAAAACTGTTTTTT. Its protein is CASRGQGTTNEKLFF. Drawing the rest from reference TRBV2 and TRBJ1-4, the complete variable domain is EPEVTQTPSHQVTQMGQEVILRCVPISNHLYFYWYRQILGQKVEFLVSFYNNEISEKSEIFDDQFSVERPDGSNFTLKIRSTKLEDSAMYFCASRGQGTTNEKLFFGSGTQLSVL.